This entry concerns a single T cell receptor (beta chain). Its specificity is unknown. This specimen belongs to a study of regulatory T cells in long-lasting Graves disease. Study findings and constraints: TCR diversity was lower in persistent than newly diagnosed Graves' disease. With persistent disease, TRBV28, TRBJ1-2 and TRBJ2-5 were the favored segments. The sample size was small, and this may have reduced accuracy.

iRepertoire HTBI primers and Arm-PCR of CDR3 regions built TCR beta libraries. As handled by the study authors: Gene usage covered approximately 60 TRBV and 14 TRBJ segments. MiXCR was run by TCRdb on the multiplex PCR reads, yielding one entry per CDR3 protein. V and J calls and clone size were set by TCRdb, not the authors. The profile covers around 330,000 distinct CDR3 sequences, with 15% to 20% appearing a single time and roughly 40% taken by the ten largest. J lost 2 bases, V lost 8 bases, and 6 bases had no gene match. The CDR3 runs 14 residues. Germline lookup yields CDR1 SNHLY and CDR2 FYNNEI. Regarding time point: newly diagnosed GD, antithyroid drugs for less than 3 months. The TCR library was prepared using RNA isolated from PBMCs.

J is TRBJ2-3 and V is TRBV2; 8 positions agree with TRBD1. Sample: peripheral blood mononuclear cells (PBMCs), taken at new diagnosis, from a patient treated with antithyroid drugs. This receptor was obtained from a female donor with Graves disease. This chain's CDR3 is CASGGQAITDTQYF. CDR3 DNA sequence: TGTGCCAGCGGGGGACAGGCGATCACAGATACGCAGTATTTT.